Following are 2 T cell receptor beta chains from one sample sequenced in a study of post-analysis software for immune sequencing data (dated by TCRdb to 2015 to 2017). What the work shows at the level of the full study, not this receptor alone: A few TRBV segments, including TRBV5-6, TRBV5-1 and TRBV20-1, were significantly more frequent in patients than controls.

No antigen has been identified for these receptors. The library was made by PCR. Sequencing took place on an Illumina HiSeq 2500. To reduce PCR and sequencing biases, unique molecular identifiers were built into the TCR beta cDNA libraries. TCRdb reprocessed the public reads (quality trimming at Q25 with fastp, clone calling with MiXCR) and kept in-frame beta chains. Every CDR3 protein is listed once, alongside the most common genes and DNA of its rows. The table for this sample lists about 770,000 distinct CDR3 sequences; about half of them were counted only once. The biggest ten clones account for roughly 4.9% of the sample. Sequencing was performed on blood. These receptors were collected from a girl between 10 and 17 years old with multiple sclerosis.

This chain uses TRBV10-2 with TRBJ2-3; D uncertain. Germline CDR1 reads WSHSY; CDR2 reads SAAADI. V gave up 6 bases and J gave up 7 bases, with 23 bases separating them. The CDR3 length is 16 residues. The CDR3: CASSPPETNHGNTQYF. In DNA form, the CDR3 reads TGCGCCAGCAGCCCCCCCGAGACCAACCATGGGAATACGCAGTATTTT.

This clonotype was recorded a few times. V usage is TRBV12-3 or TRBV12-4 and J usage is TRBJ2-5; maybe TRBD2 (6 bases). The CDR3 length is 14 residues. The V gene lost 3 bases and the J gene lost 5 bases, with 13 bases spanning the gap. The CDR3 spells CASSFSDAGETQYF. Here the CDR3 DNA reads TGTGCCAGCAGTTTTAGCGATGCGGGGGAGACCCAGTACTTC.